This passage covers 10 T cell receptor beta chains from one sample sequenced in a study of T-cell reconstitution after alpha-beta-depleted transplantation in children (dated by TCRdb to the mid-2010s). The treatment or condition label of this sample denotes: allogeneic hematopoietic cell transplantation with graft depleted of TCRalphabeta T cells and CD19 B cells. Libraries came from PCR. Sequenced on an Illumina HiSeq 2500. TCR library preparation used molecular barcoding, with unique molecular identifiers applied to normalize quantification of the TCRbeta repertoire. The raw public reads went through TCRdb reprocessing: fastp at Q25, MiXCR clone calling, in-frame beta chains kept. Entries are consolidated by CDR3 protein sequence, retaining the most common genes and DNA. This sample holds hundreds of thousands of distinct CDR3 sequences; roughly a quarter were observed only once. The ten largest clonotypes hold around 4.8% of the sample.

The sample in question was PBMCs, mostly from graft donor cells, obtained 360 days after TCRalphabeta/CD19-depleted stem cell transplant. The receptors come from a female patient between 2 and 10 years old who had a stem cell transplant for congenital amegakaryocytic thrombocytopenia, so the T cells may come from the graft donor.

In its sample, this clonotype was seen a few times. The V call is TRBV20-1, the J call TRBJ2-7, with TRBD1 matching over 9 bases. V gave up 1 base and J gave up 3 bases; unmatched junction bases: 4. The CDR3 spans 14 residues. From germline, CDR1 is DFQATT and CDR2 SNEGSKA (reference sequence). The CDR3: CSARGETGGYEQYF. The CDR3 coding sequence is TGCAGTGCTAGAGGAGAGACAGGGGGCTACGAGCAGTACTTC.

This clonotype came up a few times. The rearrangement joins TRBV10-3 to TRBJ2-7; 11 bases align to TRBD2. V gave up 1 base and J gave up 4 bases; unmatched junction bases: 15. The CDR3 is 19 residues long. Germline V gene lookup returns CDR1 ENHRY and CDR2 SYGVKD. CDR3 nucleotides: TGTGCCATCAGTGAGTTTCAGGGACTAGCGGCCTTAAATAAATACGAGCAGTACTTC. Residues: CAISEFQGLAALNKYEQYF.

This chain uses TRBV3-1 with TRBJ2-7, with 7 nucleotides matching TRBD2. Germline V lookup: CDR1 LGHDT, CDR2 YNNKEL (reference sequence). This CDR3 region has 13 residues. The V segment lost 3 bases and the J segment 8 bases; nucleotides outside the gene matches: 7. CDR3 bases: TGTGCCAGCAGCCAGGTCGGGGGGAGGAAGCAGTACTTC. Translating gives CASSQVGGRKQYF.

This sequence joins TRBV6-5 and TRBJ2-2; D not certain. V was trimmed by 8 bases and J by 5 bases, leaving 6 bases between them. This CDR3 contains 11 residues. CDR1 is MNHEY and CDR2 is SVGAGI in the germline V gene. This CDR3 is CASFGTGELFF. The CDR3 bases are TGTGCCAGCTTTGGGACCGGGGAGCTGTTTTTT.

The chain recombines TRBV12-3 or TRBV12-4 with TRBJ1-4; no reliable D call. V dropped 4 bases and J dropped 4 bases, with 4 bases sitting between them. This CDR3 has 12 amino acids. The CDR3 DNA is TGTGCCAGCAGTTCCGGTAATGAAAAACTGTTTTTT. Translating gives CASSSGNEKLFF.

This clonotype came up a few times. The rearrangement joins TRBV7-9 to TRBJ2-3; TRBD2 aligns across 8 bases. Losses at the gene ends were 3 bases for V and 6 bases for J; bases not matched to a gene: 8. The CDR3 is 15 residues long. The germline V gene has CDR1 SEHNR and CDR2 FQNEAQ (reference sequence). As DNA, the CDR3 is TGTGCCAGCAGCTTTTCGCGGGAGGATAGCGATACGCAGTATTTT. It codes for CASSFSREDSDTQYF. The whole variable domain, filled in from reference TRBV7-9 and TRBJ2-3, reads DTGVSQNPRHKITKRGQNVTFRCDPISEHNRLYWYRQTLGQGPEFLTYFQNEAQLEKSRLLSDRFSAERPKGSFSTLEIQRTEQGDSAMYLCASSFSREDSDTQYFGPGTRLTVL.

Only a few counts were recorded for this clonotype. This chain joins TRBV28 and TRBJ1-6; D is perhaps TRBD1 (6 bases). Germline CDR1 is MDHEN and CDR2 is SYDVKM. Trimming took off 1 base at V and 7 bases at J, with 14 bases between the two ends. The CDR3 runs to 16 residues. CDR3 bases: TGTGCCAGCAGTTTATCGGGGAAGGGGGAGAATTCACCCCTCCACTTT. This gives the protein CASSLSGKGENSPLHF.

The gene calls are TRBV4-1 and TRBJ2-3; D gene ambiguous. Germline loops: CDR1 MGHRA, CDR2 YSYEKL. The CDR3 length is 16 residues. Trimming cost V 1 base and J 1 base, with 12 bases left between them. The CDR3 DNA reads TGCGCCAGCAGCCAAGGGCCAGCGCAGGGCACAGATACGCAGTATTTT. Protein sequence: CASSQGPAQGTDTQYF.

The sample holds a few counts of this clonotype. The chain joins TRBV18 to TRBJ1-2; D not resolved. Germline CDR1 KGHSH, CDR2 LQKENI. The CDR3 is 16 residues long. V shed 6 bases and J shed 4 bases, with 21 bases lying between them. This CDR3 reads CASSLNNEKVTYGYTF. DNA for the CDR3: TGTGCCAGCTCGTTGAATAACGAGAAAGTAACCTATGGCTACACCTTC.

V and J are TRBV11-2 and TRBJ2-2, with D unclear. The CDR3 spans 13 residues. CDR1 and CDR2 from the germline V gene are SGHAT and FQNNGV. V shed 5 bases and J shed 4 bases, with 8 bases lying between them. The CDR3 region is CASSRLGTGELFF. The CDR3 coding sequence is TGTGCCAGCAGCCGACTTGGCACCGGGGAGCTGTTTTTT. Together with reference TRBV11-2 and TRBJ2-2, the CDR3 gives the full variable domain: EAGVAQSPRYKIIEKRQSVAFWCNPISGHATLYWYQQILGQGPKLLIQFQNNGVVDDSQLPKDRFSAERLKGVDSTLKIQPAKLEDSAVYLCASSRLGTGELFFGEGSRLTVL.